One and the same sample provided the 8 T cell receptor beta chains below, sequenced in a study of cytomegalovirus exposure and HLA in healthy donors. PCR primers comprised 60 Vbeta and 13 Jbeta primers. Measured with immunoSEQ multiplex PCR; TCRdb has only the in-frame clones, and not every one. In the table there are over 200,000 clones, about 80% of which are singletons. The sequenced sample consisted of PBMCs. These receptors all stem from a male donor in good health and CMV-seronegative.

This clone was counted a few times. The rearrangement uses TRBV6-5 and TRBJ2-1; TRBD1 matches 9 bases. The germline V gene encodes CDR1 MNHEY and CDR2 SVGAGI. With 6 bases clipped from V and 4 bases from J, the junction kept 7 bases outside the gene matches. CDR3 size: 15 residues. In DNA form, the CDR3 reads TGTGCCAGCAGGGGCGGGACAGGGAAATACAATGAGCAGTTCTTC. Protein sequence: CASRGGTGKYNEQFF.

This chain connects TRBV6-5 to TRBJ1-1; D not resolved. The CDR3 length is 14 residues. Germline V gives CDR1 MNHEY, CDR2 SVGAGI. V was shortened by 5 bases and J by 0 bases, with 10 bases between the two germline ends. The CDR3 reads CASSGHSMNTEAFF. DNA for the CDR3: TGTGCCAGCAGTGGTCACAGCATGAACACTGAAGCTTTCTTT.

The chain links TRBV13 to TRBJ1-2, with D perhaps matching TRBD1 (6 bases). Per the germline V gene, CDR1 is PRHDT and CDR2 is FYEKMQ (reference sequence). CDR3 size: 14 residues. V was clipped by 4 bases and J by 3 bases, with 12 bases between them. The CDR3 loop reads CASSSDEGDYGYTF. DNA of the CDR3: TGTGCCAGCAGCTCGGACGAGGGGGACTATGGCTACACCTTC.

This clone was observed a single time. V usage is TRBV28 and J usage is TRBJ2-7; 8 nucleotides line up with TRBD1. The ends lost 4 bases at V and 2 bases at J; junction bases unmatched: 4. This CDR3 has 14 residues. In germline, CDR1 is MDHEN, CDR2 SYDVKM. The CDR3 nucleotides are TGTGCCAGCAGTTCGACAGGGGAAACCTACGAGCAGTACTTC. Translated: CASSSTGETYEQYF.

Remarks on this clone: The junction does not match germline at one end; this may be a read error. The chain employs TRBV13 and TRBJ2-7; D is perhaps TRBD1 or TRBD2 (6 bases each). Germline V lookup: CDR1 PRHDT, CDR2 FYEKMQ (reference sequence). The CDR3 has 14 residues. In nucleotides, the CDR3 is TGTGCCAGCAGCCTAGGGACTGTAGGGGGTGAGCAGTACTTC. It specifies CASSLGTVGGEQYF.

A few counts support this clone. This chain joins TRBV6-5 and TRBJ1-1; D not certain. CDR3 length equals 15 residues. V was pared by 2 bases and J by 4 bases, with 14 bases between. Germline-derived CDR1 and CDR2 are MNHEY and SVGAGI. The CDR3 coding sequence is TGTGCCAGCAGTTACCGGGGAACAATAGGCACTGAAGCTTTCTTT. Translated, it gives CASSYRGTIGTEAFF.

The V gene is TRBV4-2, the J gene TRBJ2-2; TRBD2 matches at 14 bases. The CDR3 length is 17 residues. The trim removed 1 base at V and 5 bases at J, leaving 3 bases unmatched. Germline CDR1 reads LGHNA; CDR2 reads YNFKEQ. The CDR3 reads CASSQGTSGGRTGELFF. The CDR3 coding sequence is TGTGCCAGCAGCCAAGGGACTAGCGGGGGGCGTACCGGGGAGCTGTTTTTT.

The chain links TRBV27 to TRBJ2-7, with D possibly being TRBD2 (6 bases). The CDR3 spans 15 residues. Trimming took off 0 bases at V and 5 bases at J, with 14 bases between the two ends. The germline V gene has CDR1 MNHEY and CDR2 SMNVEV (reference sequence). CDR3 sequence: CASSLSWAGRNEQYF. DNA for the CDR3: TGTGCCAGCAGTTTATCGTGGGCAGGGAGGAACGAGCAGTACTTC.